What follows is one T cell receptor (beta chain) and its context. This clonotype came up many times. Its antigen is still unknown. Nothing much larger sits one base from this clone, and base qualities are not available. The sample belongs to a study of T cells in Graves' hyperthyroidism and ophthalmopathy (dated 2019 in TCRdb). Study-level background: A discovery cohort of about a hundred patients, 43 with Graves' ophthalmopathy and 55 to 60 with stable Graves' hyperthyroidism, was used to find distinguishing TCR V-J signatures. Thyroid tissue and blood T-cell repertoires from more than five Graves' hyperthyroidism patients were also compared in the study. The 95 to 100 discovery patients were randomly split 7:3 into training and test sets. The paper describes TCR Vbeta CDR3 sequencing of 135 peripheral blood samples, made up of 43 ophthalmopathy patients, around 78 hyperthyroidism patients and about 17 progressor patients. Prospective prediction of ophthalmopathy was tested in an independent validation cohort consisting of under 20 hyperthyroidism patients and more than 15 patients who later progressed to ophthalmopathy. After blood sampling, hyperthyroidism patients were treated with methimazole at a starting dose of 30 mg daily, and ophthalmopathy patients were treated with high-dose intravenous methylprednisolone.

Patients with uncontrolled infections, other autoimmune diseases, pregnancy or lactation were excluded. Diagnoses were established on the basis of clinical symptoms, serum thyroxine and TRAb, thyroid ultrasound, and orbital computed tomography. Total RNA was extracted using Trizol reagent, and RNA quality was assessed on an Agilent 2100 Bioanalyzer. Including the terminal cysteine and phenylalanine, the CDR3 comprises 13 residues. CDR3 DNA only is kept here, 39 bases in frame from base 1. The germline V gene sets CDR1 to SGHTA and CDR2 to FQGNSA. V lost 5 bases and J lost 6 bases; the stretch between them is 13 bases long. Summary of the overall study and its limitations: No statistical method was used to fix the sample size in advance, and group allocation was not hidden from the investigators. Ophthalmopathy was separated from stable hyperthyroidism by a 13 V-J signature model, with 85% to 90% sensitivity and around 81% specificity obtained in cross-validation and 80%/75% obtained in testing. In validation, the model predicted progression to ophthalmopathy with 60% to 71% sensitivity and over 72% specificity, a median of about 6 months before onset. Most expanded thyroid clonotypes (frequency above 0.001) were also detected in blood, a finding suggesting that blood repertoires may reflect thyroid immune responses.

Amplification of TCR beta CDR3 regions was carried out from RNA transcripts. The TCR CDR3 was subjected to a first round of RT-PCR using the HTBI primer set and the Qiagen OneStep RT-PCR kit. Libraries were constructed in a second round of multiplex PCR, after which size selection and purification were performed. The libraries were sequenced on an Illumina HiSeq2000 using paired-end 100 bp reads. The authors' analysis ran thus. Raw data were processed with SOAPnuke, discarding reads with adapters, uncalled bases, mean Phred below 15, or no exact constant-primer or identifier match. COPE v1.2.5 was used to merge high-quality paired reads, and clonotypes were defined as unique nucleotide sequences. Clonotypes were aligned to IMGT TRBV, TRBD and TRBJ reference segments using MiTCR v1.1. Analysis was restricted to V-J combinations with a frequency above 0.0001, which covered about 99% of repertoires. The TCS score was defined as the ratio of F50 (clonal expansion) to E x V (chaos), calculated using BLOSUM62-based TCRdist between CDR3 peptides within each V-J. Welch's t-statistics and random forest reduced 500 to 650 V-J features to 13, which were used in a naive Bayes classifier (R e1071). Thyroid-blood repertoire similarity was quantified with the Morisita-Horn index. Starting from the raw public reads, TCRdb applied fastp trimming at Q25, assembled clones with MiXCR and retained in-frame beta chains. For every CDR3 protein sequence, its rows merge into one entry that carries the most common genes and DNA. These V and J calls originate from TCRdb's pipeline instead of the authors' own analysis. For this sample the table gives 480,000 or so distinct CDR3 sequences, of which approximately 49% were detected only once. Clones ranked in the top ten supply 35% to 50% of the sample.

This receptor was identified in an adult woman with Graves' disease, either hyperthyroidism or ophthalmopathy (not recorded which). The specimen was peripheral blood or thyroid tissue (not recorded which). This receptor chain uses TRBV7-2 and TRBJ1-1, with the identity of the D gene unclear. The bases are TGTGCCAGCAGCCGAGACTATCAAGCTGAAGCTTTCTTT. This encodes CASSRDYQAEAFF.